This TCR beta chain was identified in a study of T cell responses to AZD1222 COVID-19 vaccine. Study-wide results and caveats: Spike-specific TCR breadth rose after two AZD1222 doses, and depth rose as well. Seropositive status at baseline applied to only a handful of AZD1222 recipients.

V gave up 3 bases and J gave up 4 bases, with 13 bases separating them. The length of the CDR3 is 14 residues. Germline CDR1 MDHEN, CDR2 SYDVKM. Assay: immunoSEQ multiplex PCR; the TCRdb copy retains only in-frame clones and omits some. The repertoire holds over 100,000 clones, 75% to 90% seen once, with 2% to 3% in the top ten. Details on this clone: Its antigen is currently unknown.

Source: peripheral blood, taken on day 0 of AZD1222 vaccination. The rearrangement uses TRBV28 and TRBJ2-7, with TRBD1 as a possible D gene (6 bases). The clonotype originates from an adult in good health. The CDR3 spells CASSFAGETYEQYF. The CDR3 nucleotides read TGTGCCAGCAGTTTTGCAGGGGAGACATACGAGCAGTACTTC.